The following is a T cell receptor (beta chain) sequence with its context. This sample stems from a study of cytomegalovirus exposure and HLA in healthy donors. Primers: 60 Vbeta forward and 13 Jbeta reverse. The assay was immunoSEQ multiplex PCR, and TCRdb's table has in-frame clones only and misses some. This sample has about 150,000 clones; around 79% occur once, and the top ten carry roughly 2.8%. The sequenced material came from PBMCs. The origin of this receptor is a man younger than 30 in good health and CMV-seronegative.

CDR3 nucleotides: TGTGCCAGTAGTATTCCGGGGGGCTACGAGCAGTACTTC. This translates into CASSIPGGYEQYF. The chain carries TRBV19 and TRBJ2-7, with 7 bases fitting TRBD2. CDR1 and CDR2 from the germline V gene are LNHDA and SQIVND (reference sequence). Trimming cost V 3 bases and J 3 bases; bases outside gene matches: 2. This CDR3 is built from 13 residues.